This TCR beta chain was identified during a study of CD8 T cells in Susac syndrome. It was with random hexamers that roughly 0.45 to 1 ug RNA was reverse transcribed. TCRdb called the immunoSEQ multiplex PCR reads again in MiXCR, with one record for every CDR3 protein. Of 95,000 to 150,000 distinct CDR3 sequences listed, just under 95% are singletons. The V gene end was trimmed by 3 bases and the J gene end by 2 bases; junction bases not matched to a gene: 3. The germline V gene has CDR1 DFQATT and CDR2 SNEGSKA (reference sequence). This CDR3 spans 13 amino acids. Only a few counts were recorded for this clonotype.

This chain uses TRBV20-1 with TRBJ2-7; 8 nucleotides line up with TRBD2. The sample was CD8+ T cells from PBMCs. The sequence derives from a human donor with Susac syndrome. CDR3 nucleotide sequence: TGCAGTGCTAGGAAGCGGGGGACCTACGAGCAGTACTTC. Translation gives CSARKRGTYEQYF.